This T cell receptor (beta chain) was recorded in a study of blood T cell repertoires in COVID-19. Study-wide background: Sources were T cells, B-cell-depleted T cells, or PBMCs; the material itself was cDNA or gDNA.

CDR3 size: 15 residues. Trimming left V 4 bases short and J 0 bases short, with 9 bases between. Germline CDR1 reads MDHEN; CDR2 reads SYDVKM. Source study methods: Scientists estimated how many nucleated cells there were by amplifying reference gene primers. Profiled with immunoSEQ multiplex PCR; TCRdb holds only in-frame clones, not every one. V and J calls and clone size are as listed in that table; D and trimming were resolved from the DNA. Counted here are around 200,000 clones, approximately 82% occurring once; the ten biggest clones make up less than 3.5%. What was sequenced was peripheral blood. V is TRBV28 and J is TRBJ1-4; D may be TRBD1 (5 bases). The TCR was taken from a man in his fifties or sixties with active or convalescent COVID-19. As DNA, the CDR3 is TGTGCCAGCAGTTCGTGGGGGGCAACTAATGAAAAACTGTTTTTT. Protein: CASSSWGATNEKLFF.